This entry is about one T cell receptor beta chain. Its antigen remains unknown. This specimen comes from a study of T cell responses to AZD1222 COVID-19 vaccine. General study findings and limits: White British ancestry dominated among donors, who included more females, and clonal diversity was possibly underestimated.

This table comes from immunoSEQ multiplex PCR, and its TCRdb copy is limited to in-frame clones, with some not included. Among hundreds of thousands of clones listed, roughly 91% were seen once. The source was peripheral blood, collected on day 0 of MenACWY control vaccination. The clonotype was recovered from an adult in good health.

CDR3 loop: CASSLTVYGYTF. In DNA, the CDR3 is TGTGCCAGCAGCTTGACAGTCTATGGCTACACCTTC. The chain has TRBV5-8 and TRBJ1-2; D is undetermined. The CDR3 length is 12 residues. Trimming removed 1 base at V and 4 bases at J, with 5 bases between. Germline values: CDR1 SGHTS, CDR2 YDEGEE. Together with reference TRBV5-8 and TRBJ1-2, the CDR3 gives the full variable domain: EAGVTQSPTHLIKTRGQQATLRCSPISGHTSVYWYQQALGLGLQFLLWYDEGEERNRGNFPPRFSGRQFPNYSSELNVNALELEDSALYLCASSLTVYGYTFGSGTRLTVV.